Following are 13 T cell receptor beta chains from one sample sequenced in a study of blood T cell repertoires in COVID-19 (TCRdb year 2020). The library was produced with the immunoSEQ multiplex PCR assay. TCRdb re-hosts the immuneACCESS table, in-frame sequences only. Its copies lack some clones; in the studies checked, an unresolved V gene accounts for under half of them, and the cause for the rest is not known. This sample lists roughly 500,000 clones; around 85% were detected once. More than 7.5% of the sample is in the top ten clones. The specimen was PBMCs or T cells enriched from blood (not recorded which). All receptors come from a woman in her fifties or sixties who had recovered from COVID-19.

The chain joins TRBV2 to TRBJ1-4; a possible D gene is TRBD1 (6 bases). Germline V CDR1 and CDR2: SNHLY, FYNNEI. Trimming removed 6 bases at V and 0 bases at J, with 14 bases between. This CDR3 has 16 amino acids. The CDR3 spells CASSPSGDATNEKLFF. The CDR3 bases are TGTGCCAGCAGCCCTTCAGGGGATGCAACTAATGAAAAACTGTTTTTT. Full variable domain (rest looked up from reference TRBV2 and TRBJ1-4): EPEVTQTPSHQVTQMGQEVILRCVPISNHLYFYWYRQILGQKVEFLVSFYNNEISEKSEIFDDQFSVERPDGSNFTLKIRSTKLEDSAMYFCASSPSGDATNEKLFFGSGTQLSVL.

V gene TRBV5-1 combines with J gene TRBJ1-6, with 7 bases aligning to TRBD1. The CDR3 contains 15 residues. V shed 0 bases and J 6 bases; nucleotides not matched to a gene: 3. Germline-derived CDR1 and CDR2 are SGHRS and YFSETQ. Here the CDR3 reads CASSLARDSNSPLHF. CDR3 bases: TGCGCCAGCAGCTTGGCCCGGGACAGTAATTCACCCCTCCACTTT.

The gene calls are TRBV19 and TRBJ1-5; D is perhaps TRBD1 (6 bases). The germline V and J ends were trimmed by 5 bases and 2 bases, with 25 bases remaining between them. In germline, CDR1 is LNHDA, CDR2 SQIVND (reference sequence). The CDR3 has 19 residues. CDR3 bases: TGTGCCAGTAGTGCGAGACCCGGGACATCTAAAGGGGGCAATCAGCCCCAGCATTTT. Amino acid sequence: CASSARPGTSKGGNQPQHF.

V usage is TRBV7-2 and J usage is TRBJ2-5, with unresolved D. The V gene lost 1 base and the J gene lost 5 bases, with 11 bases spanning the gap. From germline, CDR1 is SGHTA and CDR2 FQGNSA. The CDR3 runs to 14 residues. CDR3 in DNA: TGTGCCAGCAGCTTAGTTTCGAGGTGGGAGACCCAGTACTTC. Translating it yields CASSLVSRWETQYF.

The chain uses TRBV9 and TRBJ2-6, with D possibly matching TRBD1 (5 bases). V was cut by 0 bases and J by 0 bases, with 7 bases left in between. CDR3 length equals 16 residues. Germline CDR1 and CDR2: SGDLS and YYNGEE. CDR3 sequence reads: CASSVGQISGANVLTF. The CDR3 DNA follows: TGTGCCAGCAGCGTAGGACAGATCTCTGGGGCCAACGTCCTGACTTTC.

This clone came up a few times. The rearrangement joins TRBV6-5 to TRBJ1-3; no reliable D call. Germline CDR1 and CDR2: MNHEY and SVGAGI. V gave up 6 bases and J gave up 5 bases, with 11 bases separating them. The CDR3 length is 13 residues. The CDR3 loop is CASSPTARNTIYF. CDR3 in DNA: TGTGCCAGCAGCCCGACTGCCCGAAACACCATATATTTT.

This sequence joins TRBV12-3 or TRBV12-4 and TRBJ1-2; D is perhaps TRBD1 (6 bases). V was clipped by 6 bases and J by 8 bases, with 16 bases between them. CDR3 length: 13 residues. The CDR3, as DNA: TGTGCCAGCAGGACACAGGGTTCGAAAGGCTACACCTTC. As protein: CASRTQGSKGYTF.

The rearrangement links TRBV30 to TRBJ1-3; 12 bases fit TRBD1. This CDR3 region has 18 residues. With V trimmed by 2 bases and J by 1 base, 9 bases remained unmatched. Germline values: CDR1 GTSNPN, CDR2 SVGIG (reference sequence). The CDR3 loop is CAWSPSGQGASSGNTIYF. The CDR3 DNA reads TGTGCCTGGAGTCCATCGGGACAGGGGGCGAGTTCTGGAAACACCATATATTTT.

For this clone: This specimen includes other DNA sequences encoding the same CDR3. J is TRBJ1-3 and V is TRBV3-1 (or the pseudogene TRBV3-2); the D is unclear. The CDR3 length is 14 residues. Germline CDR1 and CDR2: LGHDT and YNNKEL (reference sequence). V was shortened by 1 base and J by 0 bases, with 4 bases between the two germline ends. The CDR3 region is CASSQGGSGNTIYF. CDR3 in DNA: TGTGCCAGCAGCCAAGGCGGCTCTGGAAACACCATATATTTT.

This clone was observed a single time. In DNA, the CDR3 is TGTGCCAGCAGTTTAGTGGGAGGCCACGAGCAGTACTTC. Its translation is CASSLVGGHEQYF. The V and J genes are TRBV12-3 or TRBV12-4 and TRBJ2-7; a weak D match, TRBD2 (6 bases). Trimming took 1 base from V and 5 from J, leaving 9 bases between them. The CDR3 is 13 amino acids.

The chain couples TRBV29-1 to TRBJ1-2; no clear D gene. The V end lost 7 bases, the J end lost 8 bases, and 17 bases lay between the germline ends. The germline V gene encodes CDR1 SQVTM and CDR2 ANQGSEA. CDR3 length equals 12 residues. The CDR3 loop reads CSGGDGGWGYTF. Here the CDR3 DNA reads TGCAGCGGAGGAGACGGAGGGTGGGGCTACACCTTC.

The V gene is TRBV19, the J gene TRBJ1-1, with D perhaps matching TRBD1 (5 bases). The CDR3 runs 14 residues. Trimming cost V 5 bases and J 7 bases, with 17 bases left between them. The germline CDR1 and CDR2 sequences are LNHDA and SQIVND (reference sequence). The CDR3 DNA follows: TGTGCCAGTAGTTCTCAGGGAACCCTCTATGAAGCTTTCTTT. It translates to CASSSQGTLYEAFF.

This rearrangement joins TRBV5-4 to TRBJ2-5; D is perhaps TRBD1 (6 bases). Germline V gives CDR1 SGHNT, CDR2 YYREEE (reference sequence). CDR3 length: 12 amino acids. Trimming took off 2 bases at V and 5 bases at J, with 7 bases between the two ends. The CDR3 DNA is TGTGCCAGCAGCTTAAGGGGGGAGACCCAGTACTTC. Its translation: CASSLRGETQYF.